This T cell receptor beta chain derives from a study of OX40 agonist ivuxolimab in advanced cancers. For the study at large: Patients were dosed intravenously with ivuxolimab at 0.01 to 10 mg/kg every 2 weeks.

Profiled with immunoSEQ multiplex PCR; TCRdb holds only in-frame clones, not every one. The sample shows around 94,000 clones, 70% to 85% of them seen only once. V shed 4 bases and J shed 3 bases, with 8 bases lying between them. Looked up from germline, CDR1 is SGHRS and CDR2 is YFSETQ. This CDR3 spans 13 amino acids. The receptor was isolated from an adult with an advanced solid tumor such as melanoma, head and neck, liver or kidney cancer. Source: CD4+ or CD8+ T cells sorted from blood, taken in a trial of the OX40 agonist ivuxolimab. The gene calls are TRBV5-1 and TRBJ2-1; TRBD1 might be the D (5 bases). The CDR3 sequence: CASSEDIYNEQFF. DNA of the CDR3: TGCGCCAGCAGCGAGGACATCTACAATGAGCAGTTCTTC.